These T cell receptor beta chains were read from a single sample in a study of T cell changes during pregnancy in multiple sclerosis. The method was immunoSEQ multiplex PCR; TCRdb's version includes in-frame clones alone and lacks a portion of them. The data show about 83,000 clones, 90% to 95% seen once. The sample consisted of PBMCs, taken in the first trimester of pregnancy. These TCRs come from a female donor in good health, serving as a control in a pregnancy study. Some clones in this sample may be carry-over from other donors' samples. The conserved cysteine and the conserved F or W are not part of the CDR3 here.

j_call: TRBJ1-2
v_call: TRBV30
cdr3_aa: AWTSGGGYT

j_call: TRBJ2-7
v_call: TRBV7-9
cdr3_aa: ASSPGASYEQY

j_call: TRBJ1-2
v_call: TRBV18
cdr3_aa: ASSLSTGGFYGYT

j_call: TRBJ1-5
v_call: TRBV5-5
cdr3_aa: ASSFLGDSNQPQH

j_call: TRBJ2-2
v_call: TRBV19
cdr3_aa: ASSSGVDTGELF

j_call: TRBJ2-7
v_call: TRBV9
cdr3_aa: ASSETSGNYEQY

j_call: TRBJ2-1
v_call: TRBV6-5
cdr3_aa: ASRGSGGNEQF

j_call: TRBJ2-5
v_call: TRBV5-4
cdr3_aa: ASSADRGETQY

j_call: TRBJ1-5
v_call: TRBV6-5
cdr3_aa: ASSAGQGQPQH

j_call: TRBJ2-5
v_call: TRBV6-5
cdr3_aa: ASSYSSAIQETQY

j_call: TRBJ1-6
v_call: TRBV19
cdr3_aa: ASMGRGLYNSPLH